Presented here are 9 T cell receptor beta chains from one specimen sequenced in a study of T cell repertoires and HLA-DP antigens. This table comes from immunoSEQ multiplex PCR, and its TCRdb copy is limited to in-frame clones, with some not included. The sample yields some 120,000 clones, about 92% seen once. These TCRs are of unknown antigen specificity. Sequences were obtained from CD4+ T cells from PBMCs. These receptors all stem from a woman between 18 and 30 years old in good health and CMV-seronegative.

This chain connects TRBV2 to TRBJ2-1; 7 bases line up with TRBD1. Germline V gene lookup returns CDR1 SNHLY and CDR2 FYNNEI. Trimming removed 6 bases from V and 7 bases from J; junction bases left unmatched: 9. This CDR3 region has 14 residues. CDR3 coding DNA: TGTGCCAGCAGCGACAGGGTCGTGCGGAATGAGCAGTTCTTC. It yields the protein CASSDRVVRNEQFF.

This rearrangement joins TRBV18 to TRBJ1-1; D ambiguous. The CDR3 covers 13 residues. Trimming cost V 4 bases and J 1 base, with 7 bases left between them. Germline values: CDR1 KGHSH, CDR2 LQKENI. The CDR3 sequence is CASSREKNTEAFF. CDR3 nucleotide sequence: TGTGCCAGCTCACGGGAGAAGAACACTGAAGCTTTCTTT.

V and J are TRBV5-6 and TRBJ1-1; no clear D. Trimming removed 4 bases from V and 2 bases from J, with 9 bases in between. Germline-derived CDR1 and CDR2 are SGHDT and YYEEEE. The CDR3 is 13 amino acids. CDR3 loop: CASSGWANTEAFF. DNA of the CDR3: TGTGCCAGCAGCGGGTGGGCTAACACTGAAGCTTTCTTT.

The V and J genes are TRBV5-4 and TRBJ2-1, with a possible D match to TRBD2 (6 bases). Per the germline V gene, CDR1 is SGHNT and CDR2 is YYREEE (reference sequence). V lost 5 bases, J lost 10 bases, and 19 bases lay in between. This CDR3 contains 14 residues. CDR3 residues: CASRRLPGEVEQFF. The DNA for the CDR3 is TGTGCCAGCAGACGCCTGCCGGGAGAAGTCGAGCAGTTCTTC.

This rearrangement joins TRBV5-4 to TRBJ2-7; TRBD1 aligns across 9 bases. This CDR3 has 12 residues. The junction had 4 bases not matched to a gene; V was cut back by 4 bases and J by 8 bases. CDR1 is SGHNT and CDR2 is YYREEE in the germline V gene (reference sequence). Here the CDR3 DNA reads TGTGCCAGCAGCACTGGACAGGGGAAGCAGTACTTC. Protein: CASSTGQGKQYF.

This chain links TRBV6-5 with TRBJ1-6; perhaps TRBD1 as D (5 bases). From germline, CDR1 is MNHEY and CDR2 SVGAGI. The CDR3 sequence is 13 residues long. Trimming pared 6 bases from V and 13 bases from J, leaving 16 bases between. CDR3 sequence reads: CASSDGTRLPLHF. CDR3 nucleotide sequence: TGTGCCAGCAGCGACGGGACCCGTCTCCCCCTCCACTTT.

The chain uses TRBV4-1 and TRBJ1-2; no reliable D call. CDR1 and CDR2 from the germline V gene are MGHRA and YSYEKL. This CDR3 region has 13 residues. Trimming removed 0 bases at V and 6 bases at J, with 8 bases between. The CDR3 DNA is TGCGCCAGCAGCCAAGATGGGCTGGATGGCTACACCTTC. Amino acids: CASSQDGLDGYTF.

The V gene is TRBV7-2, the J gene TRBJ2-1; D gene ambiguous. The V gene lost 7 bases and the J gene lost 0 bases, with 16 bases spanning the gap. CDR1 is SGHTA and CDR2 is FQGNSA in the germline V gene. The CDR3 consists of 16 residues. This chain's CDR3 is CASILGFDSSYNEQFF. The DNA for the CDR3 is TGTGCCAGCATCCTGGGTTTCGATAGCTCCTACAATGAGCAGTTCTTC.

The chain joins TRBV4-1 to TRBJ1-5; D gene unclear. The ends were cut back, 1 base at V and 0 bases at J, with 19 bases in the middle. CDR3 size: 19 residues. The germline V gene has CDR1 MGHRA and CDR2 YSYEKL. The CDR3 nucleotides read TGCGCCAGCAGCCAAGGTCGGCCAGTCACCCGTATTAGCAATCAGCCCCAGCATTTT. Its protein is CASSQGRPVTRISNQPQHF.